What follows describes a single T cell receptor (beta chain). The target antigen is unknown. The data belong to a study of T cells in Graves' hyperthyroidism and ophthalmopathy. General observations from the study: A model of 13 V-J features distinguished ophthalmopathy from stable hyperthyroidism. The model predicted ophthalmopathy a median around six months before onset.

Disease duration under 2 months; hyperthyroidism patients were aged 18 to 65. CDR3 size: 14 residues. Germline CDR1 reads LGHDT; CDR2 reads YNNKEL (reference sequence). The ends were cut back, 4 bases at V and 2 bases at J, with 12 bases in the middle. Amplification of TCR beta CDR3 regions used RNA as the template. The TCR CDR3 was amplified in a first-round RT-PCR using the HTBI primer set. TCRdb redid the calling of the multiplex PCR reads with MiXCR, one entry per CDR3 protein. The profile shows some 460,000 distinct CDR3 sequences, approximately 14% of them singletons. The chain has TRBV3-1 and TRBJ2-7; D is possibly TRBD1 (6 bases). The source material was blood. This clonotype was obtained from a woman aged 18 to 35 with Graves' hyperthyroidism. The CDR3 here is CASSRATGPYEQYF. DNA of the CDR3: TGTGCCAGCAGCCGAGCGACAGGACCCTACGAGCAGTACTTC.